These 11 T cell receptor beta chains originate from one sample sequenced in a study of shared clonotypes between healthy human individuals. Sequencing was performed with immunoSEQ multiplex PCR; in TCRdb, only in-frame clones are kept and a portion is missing. The table shows about 1.9 million clones, with 90% to 95% occurring only once. Naive-designated CD8 cells lacked CD45RO, were positively enriched for CCR7, and omitted terminally differentiated effector memory CD45RA+ cells. The sample consisted of naive CD8+ T cells from PBMCs. The receptors originated from a man aged 18 to 29 in good health. Some clones in this sample may be carry-over from other donors' samples.

The chain couples TRBV15 to TRBJ2-1; 8 bases align to TRBD2. The CDR3 sequence is 18 residues long. The germline V gene has CDR1 LNHNV and CDR2 YYDKDF (reference sequence). V lost 2 bases to trimming and J lost 6 bases; unmatched junction nucleotides: 15. The CDR3 DNA reads TGTGCCACCAGCAGACAGAAGGTACTAGCGGAAAGAATCAATGAGCAGTTCTTC. Residues: CATSRQKVLAERINEQFF.

The rearrangement uses TRBV28 and TRBJ2-2; D is undetermined. V gave up 2 bases and J gave up 1 base, with 8 bases separating them. The CDR3 covers 15 residues. Germline CDR1 is MDHEN and CDR2 is SYDVKM. CDR3 region: CASSLVPENTGELFF. The CDR3 DNA follows: TGTGCCAGCAGTTTAGTCCCCGAGAACACCGGGGAGCTGTTTTTT.

The rearrangement uses TRBV27 and TRBJ2-1, with no clear D. The V gene's germline CDR1 is MNHEY and CDR2 SMNVEV (reference sequence). This CDR3 is 15 amino acids long. Between the trimmed V and J ends, which lost 5 bases and 0 bases, there was a span of 11 bases. The CDR3 bases are TGTGCCAGCAGTCCCCCCGGGTACTCCTACAATGAGCAGTTCTTC. Protein: CASSPPGYSYNEQFF.

The rearrangement uses TRBV2 and TRBJ1-3; a possible D gene is TRBD1 (6 bases). The germline V and J ends were trimmed by 8 bases and 0 bases, with 14 bases remaining between them. CDR1 SNHLY and CDR2 FYNNEI come from the germline V gene. This CDR3 has 15 amino acids. Written as DNA, the CDR3 is TGTGCCAGCGTCAGGGACACGGGCTCTGGAAACACCATATATTTT. Translated, it gives CASVRDTGSGNTIYF.

V and J are TRBV28 and TRBJ2-1; 10 bases are shared with TRBD2. V gave up 3 bases and J gave up 9 bases; unmatched junction bases: 11. CDR3 length: 16 amino acids. In germline, CDR1 is MDHEN, CDR2 SYDVKM. CDR3 in amino acids: CASSLASGGRRGEQFF. Here the CDR3 DNA reads TGTGCCAGCAGTTTGGCTAGCGGGGGCCGTCGTGGTGAGCAGTTCTTC. The variable domain in full, with the rest retrieved from reference TRBV28 and TRBJ2-1, is DVKVTQSSRYLVKRTGEKVFLECVQDMDHENMFWYRQDPGLGLRLIYFSYDVKMKEKGDIPEGYSVSREKKERFSLILESASTNQTSMYLCASSLASGGRRGEQFFGPGTRLTVL.

The chain combines TRBV10-3 with TRBJ2-1; D remains unclear. The CDR3 covers 17 residues. CDR1 and CDR2 (germline): ENHRY, SYGVKD. The ends were cut back, 0 bases at V and 2 bases at J, with 14 bases in the middle. The CDR3 loop is CAISESTLEFPYNEQFF. CDR3 bases: TGTGCCATCAGTGAGTCGACTTTGGAGTTCCCCTACAATGAGCAGTTCTTC.

This chain uses TRBV4-3 with TRBJ2-1; D ambiguous. Trimming took 4 bases from V and 0 from J, leaving 22 bases between them. CDR3 length: 19 residues. CDR1 is LGHNA, CDR2 YSLEER, per germline. CDR3 protein: CASSPKRVLPISSYNEQFF. CDR3 sequence (DNA): TGCGCCAGCAGCCCGAAAAGGGTACTCCCGATAAGCTCCTACAATGAGCAGTTCTTC.

J is TRBJ2-1 and V is TRBV4-1; 7 bases are shared with TRBD2. CDR3 size: 14 residues. V gave up 3 bases and J gave up 14 bases; unmatched junction bases: 13. CDR1 is MGHRA, CDR2 YSYEKL, per germline. Here the CDR3 reads CASSHHLDEGGKFF. In nucleotides, the CDR3 is TGCGCCAGCAGCCACCATTTAGACGAGGGAGGGAAGTTCTTC.

The CDR3 sequence: CASSPPDLAGAETQYF. CDR3 DNA: TGTGCCAGCAGTCCACCAGATCTAGCGGGAGCAGAGACCCAGTACTTC. V gene TRBV5-4 combines with J gene TRBJ2-5; TRBD2 matches at 10 bases. This CDR3 comprises 16 residues. After removal of 5 bases from V and 4 bases from J, the junction contained 11 bases not matched to a gene. In germline, CDR1 is SGHNT, CDR2 YYREEE (reference sequence). Full variable domain (rest looked up from reference TRBV5-4 and TRBJ2-5): ETGVTQSPTHLIKTRGQQVTLRCSSQSGHNTVSWYQQALGQGPQFIFQYYREEENGRGNFPPRFSGLQFPNYSSELNVNALELDDSALYLCASSPPDLAGAETQYFGPGTRLLVL.

In the case of this clone: Within the sample, other DNA sequences also encode this same CDR3. The rearrangement joins TRBV27 to TRBJ2-7, with a tentative D call TRBD1 (6 bases). Trimming pared 6 bases from V and 0 bases from J, leaving 9 bases between. The CDR3 contains 13 residues. From germline, CDR1 is MNHEY and CDR2 SMNVEV (reference sequence). The CDR3 DNA sequence: TGTGCCAGCAGCCAGGGGAGCTCCTACGAGCAGTACTTC. It yields the protein CASSQGSSYEQYF.

CDR3 coding DNA: TGTGCCATCAGTGAGTCGGGCGGCCATGAAGCTTTCTTT. It specifies CAISESGGHEAFF. The chain uses TRBV10-3 and TRBJ1-1; D not certain. The CDR3 contains 13 residues. Germline V gene sequence: CDR1 ENHRY, CDR2 SYGVKD. V lost 0 bases and J lost 7, with 9 bases in between.